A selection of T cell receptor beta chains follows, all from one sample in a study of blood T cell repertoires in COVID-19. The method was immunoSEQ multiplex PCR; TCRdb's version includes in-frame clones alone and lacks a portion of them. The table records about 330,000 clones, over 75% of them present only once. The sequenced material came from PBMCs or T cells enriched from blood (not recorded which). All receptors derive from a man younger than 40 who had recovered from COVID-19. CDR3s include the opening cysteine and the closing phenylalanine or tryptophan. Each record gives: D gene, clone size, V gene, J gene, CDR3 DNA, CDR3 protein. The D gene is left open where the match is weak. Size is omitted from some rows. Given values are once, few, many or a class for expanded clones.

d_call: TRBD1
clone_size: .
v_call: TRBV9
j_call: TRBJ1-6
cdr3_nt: TGTGCCAGCAGCGTAGCCCCTGGGTCAGGGGGTAATTCACCCCTCCACTTT
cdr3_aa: CASSVAPGSGGNSPLHF

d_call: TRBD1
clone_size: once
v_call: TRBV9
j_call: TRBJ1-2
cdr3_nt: TGTGCCAGCAGCGTAGCACAGGGGGCTGGTAACTATGGCTACACCTTC
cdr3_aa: CASSVAQGAGNYGYTF

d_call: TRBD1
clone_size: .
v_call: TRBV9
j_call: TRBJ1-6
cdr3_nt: TGTGCCAGCAGCCCGTCCGGGACAGATAATTCACCCCTCCACTTT
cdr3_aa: CASSPSGTDNSPLHF

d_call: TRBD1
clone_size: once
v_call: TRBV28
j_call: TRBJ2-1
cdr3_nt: TGTGCCAGCAGTTCCACCGGGACAGGGCTGTATGAGCAGTTCTTC
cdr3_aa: CASSSTGTGLYEQFF

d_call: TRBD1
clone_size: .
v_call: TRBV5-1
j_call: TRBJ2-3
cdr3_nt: TGCGCCAGTTACTCAGGGGGCGCAGAAGATACGCAGTATTTT
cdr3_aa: CASYSGGAEDTQYF

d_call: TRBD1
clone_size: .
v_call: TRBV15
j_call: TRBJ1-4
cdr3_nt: TGTGCCACCAGCAGAGCAGGACAGGGCCAGGAAAAACTGTTTTTT
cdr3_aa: CATSRAGQGQEKLFF

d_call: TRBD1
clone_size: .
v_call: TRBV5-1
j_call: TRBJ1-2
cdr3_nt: TGCGCCAGCAGCATTGACAGGGGTTATGGCTACACCTTC
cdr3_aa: CASSIDRGYGYTF

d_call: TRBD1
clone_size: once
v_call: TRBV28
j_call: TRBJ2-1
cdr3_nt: TGTGCCAGCAGTTTGGGGGGACAGGGAAACAATGAGCAGTTCTTC
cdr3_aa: CASSLGGQGNNEQFF

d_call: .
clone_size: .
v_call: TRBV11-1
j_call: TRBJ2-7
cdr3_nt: TGTGCCAGCAGCTCGGTACAGGGTTTGGGCGAGCAGTACTTC
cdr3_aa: CASSSVQGLGEQYF

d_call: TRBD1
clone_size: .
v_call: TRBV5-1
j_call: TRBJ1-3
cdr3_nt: TGCGCCAGCGGACAGGACCCCTCTGGAAACACCATATATTTT
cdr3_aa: CASGQDPSGNTIYF

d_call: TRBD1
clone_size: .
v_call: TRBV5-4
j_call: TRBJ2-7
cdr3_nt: TGTGCCAGCAGCTCGGACAGGGAATACGAGCAGTACTTC
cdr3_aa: CASSSDREYEQYF

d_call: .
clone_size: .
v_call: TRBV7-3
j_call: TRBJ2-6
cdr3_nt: TGTGCCAGCAGCTTCGCAGGCCCCTCCTCTGGGGCCAACGTCCTGACTTTC
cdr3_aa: CASSFAGPSSGANVLTF

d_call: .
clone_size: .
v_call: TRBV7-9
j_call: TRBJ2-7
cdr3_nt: TGTGCCAGCAGCCTACTCGGCGAGGGCACCTACGAGCAGTACTTC
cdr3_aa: CASSLLGEGTYEQYF

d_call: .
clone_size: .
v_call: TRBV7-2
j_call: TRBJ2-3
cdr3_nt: TGTGCCAGCAGCTTAGCGGTGGGTAGCAGACTTAGCACAGATACGCAGTATTTT
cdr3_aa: CASSLAVGSRLSTDTQYF

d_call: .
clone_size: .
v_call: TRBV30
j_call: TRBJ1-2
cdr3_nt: TGTGCCTGGAGTCCCCAGGGTCGAGACTATGGCTACACCTTC
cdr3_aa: CAWSPQGRDYGYTF

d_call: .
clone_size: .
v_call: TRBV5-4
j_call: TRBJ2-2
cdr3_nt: TGTGCCAGCAGGCCCCAGACCGGGGAGCTGTTTTTT
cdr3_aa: CASRPQTGELFF

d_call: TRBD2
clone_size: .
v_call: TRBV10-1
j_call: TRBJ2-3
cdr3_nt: TGCGCCAGTCGGAGCGGGGGGGCATCAGATACGCAGTATTTT
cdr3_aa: CASRSGGASDTQYF

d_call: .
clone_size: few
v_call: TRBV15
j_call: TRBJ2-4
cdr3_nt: TGTGCCACCAGCACCCCGTGGAAGGGGGAATGGGCCAAAAACATTCAGTACTTC
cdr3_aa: CATSTPWKGEWAKNIQYF

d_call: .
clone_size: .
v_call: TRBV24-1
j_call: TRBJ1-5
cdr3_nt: TGTGCCACCAGTGAAAAAACGGGGGGGTTAGCTGGCAATCAGCCCCAGCATTTT
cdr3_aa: CATSEKTGGLAGNQPQHF

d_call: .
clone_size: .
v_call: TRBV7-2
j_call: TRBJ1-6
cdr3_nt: TGTGCCAGCAGCTTAGCGCTGGGCAGGGGTGATTCACCCCTCCACTTT
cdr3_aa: CASSLALGRGDSPLHF

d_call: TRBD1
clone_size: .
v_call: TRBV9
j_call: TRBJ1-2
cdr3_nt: TGTGCCAGCAGGTCGACAGGGGATGACTATGGCTACACCTTC
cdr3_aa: CASRSTGDDYGYTF

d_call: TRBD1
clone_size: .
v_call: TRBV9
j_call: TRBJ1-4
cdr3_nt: TGTGCCAGCAGCGTAGCTTCTGACAGGGAAGGATATGAAAAACTGTTTTTT
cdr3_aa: CASSVASDREGYEKLFF

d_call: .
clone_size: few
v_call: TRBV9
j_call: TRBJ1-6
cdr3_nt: TGTGCCAGCAGCGTAGGGACGGGAGATAATTCACCCCTCCACTTT
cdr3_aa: CASSVGTGDNSPLHF

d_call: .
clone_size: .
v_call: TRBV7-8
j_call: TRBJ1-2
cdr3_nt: TGTGCCAGCAGCTCGGACACCTTTTGGTATGGCTACACCTTC
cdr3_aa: CASSSDTFWYGYTF

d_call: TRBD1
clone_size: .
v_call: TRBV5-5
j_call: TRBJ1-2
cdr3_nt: TGTGCCAGCAGCTCTAACCACCGACAGGGAAGAGTCTATGGCTACACCTTC
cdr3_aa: CASSSNHRQGRVYGYTF

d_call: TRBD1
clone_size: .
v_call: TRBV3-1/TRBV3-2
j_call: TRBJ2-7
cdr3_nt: TGTGCCAGCAGCGACCGGGACAGGGACTACGAGCAGTACTTC
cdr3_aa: CASSDRDRDYEQYF

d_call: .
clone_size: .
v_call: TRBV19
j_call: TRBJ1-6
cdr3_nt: TGTGCCAGTAGTATACAGGGGAATTCACCCCTCCACTTT
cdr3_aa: CASSIQGNSPLHF

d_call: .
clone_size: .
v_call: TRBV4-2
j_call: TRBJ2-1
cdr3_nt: TGTGCCAGCAGCCGTACGAATACCGGGGCCAGAGGGGGAAATGAGCAGTTCTTC
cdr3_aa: CASSRTNTGARGGNEQFF

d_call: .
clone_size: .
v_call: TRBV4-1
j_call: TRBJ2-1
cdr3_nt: TGCGCCAGCAGCCAAGATTGGGGGCTCAATGAGCAGTTCTTC
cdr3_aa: CASSQDWGLNEQFF

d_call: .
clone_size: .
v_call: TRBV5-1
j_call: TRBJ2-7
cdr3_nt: TGCGCCAGCAGCCCTGGTGGGGGGAGGGGGTACGAGCAGTACTTC
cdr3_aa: CASSPGGGRGYEQYF

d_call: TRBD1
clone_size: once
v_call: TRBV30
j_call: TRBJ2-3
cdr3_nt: TGTGCCTGGGGGACAGGGGTAAGCACAGATACGCAGTATTTT
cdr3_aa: CAWGTGVSTDTQYF

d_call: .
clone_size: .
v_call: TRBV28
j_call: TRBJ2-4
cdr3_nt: TGTGCCAGCAGTCCGCGGACCAAAAAGGGGGCCAAAAACATTCAGTACTTC
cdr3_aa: CASSPRTKKGAKNIQYF

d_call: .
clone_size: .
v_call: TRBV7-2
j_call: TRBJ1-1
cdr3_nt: TGTGCCAGCAGCTTTACACAGGGACCGGAAGCTTTCTTT
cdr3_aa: CASSFTQGPEAFF

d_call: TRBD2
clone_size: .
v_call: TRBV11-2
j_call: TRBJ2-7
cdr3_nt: TGTGCCAGCAGCTCCCCGTCGGCGGCTAGCGGAACCTACGAGCAGTACTTC
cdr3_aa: CASSSPSAASGTYEQYF

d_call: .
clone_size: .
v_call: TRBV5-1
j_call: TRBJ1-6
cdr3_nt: TGCGCCAGCAGCAGGCGGATCGACGATTCACCCCTCCACTTT
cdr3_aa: CASSRRIDDSPLHF

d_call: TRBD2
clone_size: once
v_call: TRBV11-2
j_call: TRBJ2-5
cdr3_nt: TGTGCCAGCAGGATGGGACTAGCGGGGGGCCAAGAGACCCAGTACTTC
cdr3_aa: CASRMGLAGGQETQYF

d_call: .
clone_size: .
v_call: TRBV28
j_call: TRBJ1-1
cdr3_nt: TGTGCCAGCAGAGCACCCCCCCGCACTGAAGCTTTCTTT
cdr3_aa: CASRAPPRTEAFF

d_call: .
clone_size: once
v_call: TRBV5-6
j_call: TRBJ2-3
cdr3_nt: TGTGCCAGCAGCGCGGCCCTTACGCAGTATTTT
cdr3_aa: CASSAALTQYF

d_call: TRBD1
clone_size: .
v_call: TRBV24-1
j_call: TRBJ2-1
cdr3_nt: TGTGCCACCAGTGAGGACAGGGGGCAAGTCGCTGAGCAGTTCTTC
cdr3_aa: CATSEDRGQVAEQFF